The rows below give T cell receptor beta chains drawn from one sample of a study of T-cell reconstitution after alpha-beta-depleted transplantation in children. One entry per CDR3 protein results from TCRdb running MiXCR on the PCR reads. The sample has about 610,000 distinct CDR3 sequences, roughly 30% seen once. This material consisted of PBMCs, taken before TCRalphabeta/CD19-depleted stem cell transplant. The receptors here all came from a boy in the first two years of life with Wiskott-Aldrich syndrome, due to receive a stem cell transplant. Each CDR3 is given with its conserved first and last residue. A D gene is named only where the DNA matches it firmly. Size is stated for part of the rows, as once, few or many counts, or as a class when the clone is expanded.

d_gene: .
v_gene: TRBV4-2
abundance: few
j_gene: TRBJ2-1
CDR3aa: CASSQGGFSYNEQFF
CDR3nt: TGTGCCAGCAGCCAAGGGGGCTTTTCCTACAATGAGCAGTTCTTC

d_gene: TRBD1
v_gene: TRBV5-1
abundance: .
j_gene: TRBJ2-3
CDR3aa: CASSLSPQGGDTQYF
CDR3nt: TGCGCCAGCAGCTTGTCTCCACAGGGGGGAGATACGCAGTATTTT

d_gene: TRBD2
v_gene: TRBV18
abundance: .
j_gene: TRBJ2-1
CDR3aa: CASSPRVAGSSHNEQFF
CDR3nt: TGTGCCAGCTCACCTCGTGTAGCGGGAAGCTCCCACAATGAGCAGTTCTTC

d_gene: TRBD2
v_gene: TRBV20-1
abundance: .
j_gene: TRBJ2-7
CDR3aa: CSSERERYEQYF
CDR3nt: TGCAGCTCTGAGCGGGAACGGTACGAGCAGTACTTC

d_gene: .
v_gene: TRBV20-1
abundance: few
j_gene: TRBJ2-7
CDR3aa: CSARRGSIDEQYF
CDR3nt: TGCAGTGCTAGAAGGGGGAGTATCGACGAGCAGTACTTC

d_gene: .
v_gene: TRBV5-1
abundance: .
j_gene: TRBJ1-2
CDR3aa: CASSLVRGGHYGYTF
CDR3nt: TGCGCCAGCAGCTTGGTGAGAGGGGGTCACTATGGCTACACCTTC

d_gene: TRBD1
v_gene: TRBV10-3
abundance: few
j_gene: TRBJ2-7
CDR3aa: CAAGPGQGPTYEQYF
CDR3nt: TGTGCCGCGGGGCCGGGACAGGGCCCTACCTACGAGCAGTACTTC

d_gene: TRBD2
v_gene: TRBV5-6
abundance: few
j_gene: TRBJ2-1
CDR3aa: CASSPGLVPDEQFF
CDR3nt: TGTGCCAGCAGCCCGGGACTAGTCCCCGATGAGCAGTTCTTC

d_gene: .
v_gene: TRBV5-8
abundance: few
j_gene: TRBJ1-2
CDR3aa: CASSLQRRDGYTF
CDR3nt: TGTGCCAGCAGCTTGCAACGGAGAGATGGCTACACCTTC

d_gene: TRBD2
v_gene: TRBV29-1
abundance: few
j_gene: TRBJ2-7
CDR3aa: CSVVPGLAAAPNEQYF
CDR3nt: TGCAGCGTTGTACCGGGACTAGCGGCTGCCCCTAACGAGCAGTACTTC

d_gene: .
v_gene: TRBV6-1
abundance: few
j_gene: TRBJ2-5
CDR3aa: CASSEGGARETQYF
CDR3nt: TGTGCCAGCAGTGAAGGGGGAGCCCGAGAGACCCAGTACTTC

d_gene: .
v_gene: TRBV15
abundance: .
j_gene: TRBJ1-1
CDR3aa: CATSRDPRAEAFF
CDR3nt: TGTGCCACCAGCAGAGATCCTAGGGCTGAAGCTTTCTTT

d_gene: .
v_gene: TRBV29-1
abundance: .
j_gene: TRBJ2-1
CDR3aa: CSGRLVNEQFF
CDR3nt: TGCAGCGGAAGACTAGTAAATGAGCAGTTCTTC

d_gene: .
v_gene: TRBV9
abundance: few
j_gene: TRBJ2-5
CDR3aa: CASILRGHFQETQYF
CDR3nt: TGTGCCAGCATCTTACGGGGCCACTTCCAAGAGACCCAGTACTTC

d_gene: .
v_gene: TRBV6-1
abundance: few
j_gene: TRBJ2-3
CDR3aa: CASSEASGRGDTQYF
CDR3nt: TGTGCCAGCAGTGAAGCTAGCGGTCGGGGAGATACGCAGTATTTT

d_gene: .
v_gene: TRBV5-1
abundance: .
j_gene: TRBJ2-3
CDR3aa: CASSLSGETDTQYF
CDR3nt: TGCGCCAGCAGCTTGTCTGGAGAAACAGATACGCAGTATTTT

d_gene: .
v_gene: TRBV12-3/TRBV12-4
abundance: .
j_gene: TRBJ1-2
CDR3aa: CASSFLDRVYYGYTF
CDR3nt: TGTGCCAGCAGTTTCCTAGACAGAGTCTACTATGGCTACACCTTC

d_gene: TRBD2
v_gene: TRBV15
abundance: .
j_gene: TRBJ2-7
CDR3aa: CATSRDFAGLAGYEQYF
CDR3nt: TGTGCCACCAGCAGAGATTTTGCGGGACTAGCGGGCTACGAGCAGTACTTC

d_gene: .
v_gene: TRBV4-2
abundance: once
j_gene: TRBJ2-6
CDR3aa: CAVGPSSGANVLTF
CDR3nt: TGTGCCGTGGGACCGAGCTCTGGGGCCAACGTCCTGACTTTC

d_gene: TRBD2
v_gene: TRBV12-3/TRBV12-4
abundance: few
j_gene: TRBJ2-1
CDR3aa: CASSSPSGSYNEQFF
CDR3nt: TGTGCCAGCAGTTCCCCTAGCGGCTCCTACAATGAGCAGTTCTTC

d_gene: .
v_gene: TRBV30
abundance: few
j_gene: TRBJ2-1
CDR3aa: CAWISGTIFNEQFF
CDR3nt: TGTGCCTGGATCTCGGGAACCATCTTTAATGAGCAGTTCTTC

d_gene: TRBD1
v_gene: TRBV12-3/TRBV12-4
abundance: .
j_gene: TRBJ2-2
CDR3aa: CASLDRGWTGELFF
CDR3nt: TGTGCCAGTTTGGACAGGGGATGGACCGGGGAGCTGTTTTTT

d_gene: TRBD2
v_gene: TRBV7-2
abundance: .
j_gene: TRBJ2-2
CDR3aa: CASSTRGTSGGELFF
CDR3nt: TGTGCCAGCAGCACCCGAGGGACTAGCGGCGGGGAGCTGTTTTTT

d_gene: TRBD1
v_gene: TRBV7-2
abundance: few
j_gene: TRBJ2-7
CDR3aa: CASSLGTGHEQYF
CDR3nt: TGTGCCAGCAGCTTAGGGACAGGGCACGAGCAGTACTTC

d_gene: .
v_gene: TRBV5-1
abundance: .
j_gene: TRBJ2-1
CDR3aa: CASSVGAAGVRYNEQFF
CDR3nt: TGCGCCAGCAGCGTTGGGGCCGCAGGGGTTCGCTACAATGAGCAGTTCTTC

d_gene: .
v_gene: TRBV20-1
abundance: .
j_gene: TRBJ2-1
CDR3aa: CSASGRGFTNNEQFF
CDR3nt: TGCAGTGCTAGTGGGCGGGGATTTACCAACAATGAGCAGTTCTTC

d_gene: .
v_gene: TRBV3-1
abundance: .
j_gene: TRBJ1-2
CDR3aa: CASSQGGNFYGYTF
CDR3nt: TGTGCCAGCAGCCAAGGAGGAAACTTCTATGGCTACACCTTC

d_gene: TRBD2
v_gene: TRBV20-1
abundance: few
j_gene: TRBJ2-5
CDR3aa: CSARAASGKETQYF
CDR3nt: TGCAGTGCGAGAGCGGCTAGCGGGAAAGAGACCCAGTACTTC

d_gene: TRBD1
v_gene: TRBV12-3/TRBV12-4
abundance: few
j_gene: TRBJ1-5
CDR3aa: CASTRTGMALNSNQPQHF
CDR3nt: TGTGCCAGCACCAGGACAGGGATGGCTCTGAATAGCAATCAGCCCCAGCATTTT

d_gene: TRBD1
v_gene: TRBV18
abundance: .
j_gene: TRBJ1-3
CDR3aa: CASSEGQVLGRTIYF
CDR3nt: TGTGCCAGCTCAGAGGGACAGGTCCTAGGAAGGACCATATATTTT

d_gene: .
v_gene: TRBV3-1
abundance: .
j_gene: TRBJ2-3
CDR3aa: CASSHARGSGQYF
CDR3nt: TGTGCCAGCAGCCACGCCCGTGGTAGCGGACAGTATTTT

d_gene: .
v_gene: TRBV20-1
abundance: .
j_gene: TRBJ1-1
CDR3aa: CSAPGYTEAFF
CDR3nt: TGCAGTGCTCCGGGGTACACTGAAGCTTTCTTT

d_gene: .
v_gene: TRBV6-1
abundance: few
j_gene: TRBJ1-5
CDR3aa: CASLGTSNQPQHF
CDR3nt: TGTGCCAGCCTCGGGACGAGCAATCAGCCCCAGCATTTT

d_gene: TRBD2
v_gene: TRBV5-1
abundance: .
j_gene: TRBJ2-1
CDR3aa: CASSPAGELFNEQFF
CDR3nt: TGCGCCAGCAGCCCAGCGGGAGAGCTTTTCAATGAGCAGTTCTTC

d_gene: TRBD1
v_gene: TRBV10-3
abundance: .
j_gene: TRBJ2-4
CDR3aa: CAISEQGQGRDIQYF
CDR3nt: TGTGCCATCAGTGAGCAGGGACAGGGGAGGGACATTCAGTACTTC

d_gene: .
v_gene: TRBV11-1
abundance: few
j_gene: TRBJ1-2
CDR3aa: CASSRRDFDGYTF
CDR3nt: TGTGCCAGCAGCCGCCGGGACTTCGATGGCTACACCTTC

d_gene: TRBD2
v_gene: TRBV4-2
abundance: .
j_gene: TRBJ2-3
CDR3aa: CASSQDPGLAGSRDTQYF
CDR3nt: TGTGCCAGCAGCCAAGACCCGGGACTAGCGGGGAGCAGGGATACGCAGTATTTT